The 16 T cell receptor beta chains given below trace back to one sample, sequenced in a study of cytotoxic CD8 clonotypes in ibrutinib-treated CLL. The table came from immunoSEQ multiplex PCR; TCRdb's copy has only in-frame clones and leaves some out. The sample contains about 76,000 clones, about 86% of which appear only once. Sequencing used PBMCs, obtained before ibrutinib treatment. All receptors derive from a human donor with chronic lymphocytic leukemia.

This clone has only one observation. The chain uses TRBV19 and TRBJ1-1; the D is unclear. Trimming removed 7 bases from V and 1 base from J, with 19 bases in between. Germline V lookup: CDR1 LNHDA, CDR2 SQIVND (reference sequence). This CDR3 spans 16 amino acids. CDR3 protein: CASTPMSSTPNTEAFF. The CDR3 nucleotides read TGTGCCAGTACCCCCATGAGCAGCACGCCGAACACTGAAGCTTTCTTT.

The CDR3 loop is CASSSSGTQYEQYF. As DNA, the CDR3 is TGCGCCAGCAGCTCGTCCGGGACCCAATACGAGCAGTACTTC. The V gene is TRBV5-1, the J gene TRBJ2-7; either TRBD1 or TRBD2 may fit D (5 bases each). Looked up from germline, CDR1 is SGHRS and CDR2 is YFSETQ. V lost 3 bases, J lost 4 bases, and 14 bases lay in between. The CDR3 is 14 residues long.

This chain connects TRBV30 to TRBJ1-1; D is possibly TRBD1 (6 bases). The germline CDR1 and CDR2 sequences are GTSNPN and SVGIG (reference sequence). The length of the CDR3 is 13 residues. V lost 3 bases to trimming and J lost 1 base, with 9 bases between them. DNA for the CDR3: TGTGCCTGGAGCGGACAGCCGAACACTGAAGCTTTCTTT. Encoded protein: CAWSGQPNTEAFF.

This chain uses TRBV7-3 with TRBJ2-3, with TRBD2 identical over 11 bases. CDR3 size: 18 residues. With V trimmed by 2 bases and J by 5 bases, 12 bases remained unmatched. Per germline, CDR1 SGHTA and CDR2 FQGTGA. The CDR3 DNA reads TGTGCCAGCAGCTTATTGGGCTGGGAACTAGCGGGAGAAGATACGCAGTATTTT. Translating gives CASSLLGWELAGEDTQYF.

This clone was seen just once. This sequence joins TRBV5-6 and TRBJ2-1; 9 nucleotides match TRBD2. CDR3 length: 15 residues. CDR1 is SGHDT and CDR2 is YYEEEE in the germline V gene. V dropped 3 bases and J dropped 1; count of bases not matched to a gene: 2. As DNA, the CDR3 is TGTGCCAGCAGCTCCCTAGCGGGATCCTACAATGAGCAGTTCTTC. Its protein is CASSSLAGSYNEQFF.

The chain has TRBV10-1 and TRBJ2-4; TRBD2 might be the D (6 bases). Trimming shortened V by 3 bases and J by 6 bases, and 15 bases separated the two germline ends. The CDR3 loop spans 15 amino acids. Germline-derived CDR1 and CDR2 are WNHNN and SYGVQD (reference sequence). CDR3 sequence reads: CASSDPRESGNIQYF. CDR3 nucleotide sequence: TGCGCCAGCAGTGATCCGCGGGAATCCGGAAACATTCAGTACTTC.

This clone was seen just once. V is TRBV10-3 and J is TRBJ1-2; D is uncertain. The CDR3 has 14 residues. CDR1 is ENHRY and CDR2 is SYGVKD in the germline V gene. Trimming took off 3 bases at V and 4 bases at J, with 12 bases between the two ends. CDR3 DNA sequence: TGTGCCATCAGTGAAGAGTCTTTCCTCTATGGCTACACCTTC. This encodes CAISEESFLYGYTF.

The rearrangement links TRBV5-4 to TRBJ2-7; TRBD2 matches at 8 bases. The V segment lost 7 bases and the J segment 5 bases; nucleotides outside the gene matches: 8. The CDR3 runs to 13 residues. CDR1 is SGHNT, CDR2 YYREEE, per germline (reference sequence). Here the CDR3 DNA reads TGTGCCAGCTCCCGGGAGGGCCGTGACGAGCAGTACTTC. Encoded protein: CASSREGRDEQYF.

V and J are TRBV25-1 and TRBJ2-3; 10 bases fit TRBD2. This CDR3 comprises 17 residues. Germline CDR1 reads MGHDK; CDR2 reads SYGVNS. J lost 5 bases, V lost 0 bases, and 8 bases had no gene match. The CDR3 spells CASSEYKSSGREDTQYF. DNA of the CDR3: TGTGCCAGCAGTGAATATAAGTCTAGCGGGAGAGAAGATACGCAGTATTTT.

The rearrangement links TRBV6-6 to TRBJ1-2, with TRBD1 as a possible D gene (6 bases). The CDR3 runs 13 residues. Trimming pared 0 bases from V and 11 bases from J, leaving 13 bases between. From germline, CDR1 is MNHNY and CDR2 SVGAGI (reference sequence). CDR3 sequence reads: CASSYSSRTEYTF. For the CDR3, the DNA is TGTGCCAGCAGTTACTCGAGTAGGACAGAATACACCTTC.

The V gene is TRBV7-6, the J gene TRBJ2-5, with 11 nucleotides matching TRBD2. The CDR3 totals 15 residues. The J segment lost 4 bases and the V segment lost 5 bases, leaving 6 bases of the junction unmatched. Germline V CDR1 and CDR2: SGHVS, FNYEAQ. CDR3 residues: CASSAGTSGRETQYF. The CDR3, as DNA: TGTGCCAGCAGCGCCGGGACTAGCGGTCGAGAGACCCAGTACTTC.

This chain uses TRBV30 with TRBJ2-7, with 10 bases fitting TRBD1. The V and J ends lost 5 bases and 3 bases, in that order; junction bases with no gene match: 7. In germline, CDR1 is GTSNPN, CDR2 SVGIG (reference sequence). The CDR3 contains 14 residues. The CDR3 spells CAWDKGQGIYEQYF. Written as DNA, the CDR3 is TGTGCCTGGGATAAGGGACAGGGGATCTACGAGCAGTACTTC.

This rearrangement joins TRBV5-6 to TRBJ2-1; D might be TRBD1 (6 bases). The CDR3 is 15 amino acids. V dropped 4 bases and J dropped 4 bases, with 15 bases sitting between them. Germline values: CDR1 SGHDT, CDR2 YYEEEE. The CDR3 sequence: CASSVDRFLYNEQFF. CDR3 sequence (DNA): TGTGCCAGCAGCGTCGACAGGTTTCTTTACAATGAGCAGTTCTTC.

V is TRBV28 and J is TRBJ1-4; 7 bases fit TRBD1. V lost 4 bases to trimming and J lost 6 bases; unmatched junction nucleotides: 5. This CDR3 has 14 amino acids. Germline V gene sequence: CDR1 MDHEN, CDR2 SYDVKM. The CDR3 reads CASSSTGDDEKLFF. In DNA, the CDR3 is TGTGCCAGCAGTTCAACAGGGGACGATGAAAAACTGTTTTTT.

In its sample, this clone was seen a few times. The chain has TRBV28 and TRBJ2-7, with D possibly TRBD1 on 6 matching bases. The ends were cut back, 1 base at V and 0 bases at J, with 13 bases in the middle. This CDR3 region has 16 residues. Germline V gene data show CDR1 as MDHEN and CDR2 as SYDVKM. CDR3 amino acids: CASSLFRSRGSYEQYF. CDR3 DNA: TGTGCCAGCAGTTTATTCCGGAGCAGGGGCTCCTACGAGCAGTACTTC.

The rearrangement uses TRBV5-1 and TRBJ1-2; D is undetermined. Trimming removed 2 bases from V and 4 bases from J, with 15 bases in between. The CDR3 is 15 amino acids. Germline V CDR1 and CDR2: SGHRS, YFSETQ. The CDR3 is CASSFFDPGGYGYTF. CDR3 nucleotides: TGCGCCAGCAGCTTCTTTGACCCGGGAGGCTATGGCTACACCTTC. Full variable domain (outside the CDR3, taken from reference TRBV5-1 and TRBJ1-2): KAGVTQTPRYLIKTRGQQVTLSCSPISGHRSVSWYQQTPGQGLQFLFEYFSETQRNKGNFPGRFSGRQFSNSRSEMNVSTLELGDSALYLCASSFFDPGGYGYTFGSGTRLTVV.